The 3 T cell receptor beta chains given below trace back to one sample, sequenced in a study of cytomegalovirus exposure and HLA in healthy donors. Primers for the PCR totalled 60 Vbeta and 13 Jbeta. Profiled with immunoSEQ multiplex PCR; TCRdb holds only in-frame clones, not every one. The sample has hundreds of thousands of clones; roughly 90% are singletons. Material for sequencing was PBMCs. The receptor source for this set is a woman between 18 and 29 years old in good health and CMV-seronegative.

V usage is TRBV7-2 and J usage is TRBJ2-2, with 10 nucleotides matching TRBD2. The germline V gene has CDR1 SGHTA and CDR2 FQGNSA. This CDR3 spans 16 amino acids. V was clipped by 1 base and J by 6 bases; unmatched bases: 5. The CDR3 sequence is CASSLGSAGGPGELFF. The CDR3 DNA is TGTGCCAGCAGCTTAGGTTCAGCGGGGGGGCCCGGGGAGCTGTTTTTT.

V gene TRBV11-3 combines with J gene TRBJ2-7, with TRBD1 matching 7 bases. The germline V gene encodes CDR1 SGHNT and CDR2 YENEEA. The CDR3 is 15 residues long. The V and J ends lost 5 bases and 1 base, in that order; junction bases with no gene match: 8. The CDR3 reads CASSPGQRPSYEQYF. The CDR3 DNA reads TGTGCCAGCAGCCCGGGACAGCGACCGTCCTACGAGCAGTACTTC.

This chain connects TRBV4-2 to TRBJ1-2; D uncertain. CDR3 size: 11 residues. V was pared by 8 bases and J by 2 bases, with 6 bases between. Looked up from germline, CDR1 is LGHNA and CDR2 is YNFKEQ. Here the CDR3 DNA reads TGTGCCAGCGGGCAGAACTATGGCTACACCTTC. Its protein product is CASGQNYGYTF.